These T cell receptor beta chains were read from a single sample in a study of T cells in localized non-small cell lung cancer. The data were produced by immunoSEQ multiplex PCR, yet TCRdb's version contains in-frame clones alone and is incomplete. The table lists about 28,000 clones, about 91% of them singletons, with around 30% in the top ten. Sequencing was performed on peripheral blood, taken before any cancer treatment. These TCRs come from a female donor older than 55 with stage I lung adenocarcinoma. Each CDR3 is given with its conserved first and last residue. D genes are given only for firm matches. Clone size is given for some rows only: seen once, a few or many times, or a class if the clone is expanded.

D: .; size: .; V: TRBV28; J: TRBJ2-7; DNA: TGTGCCAGCAGTTCGGGGGGTACAGGGGTCCTCTCCTACGAGCAGTACTTC; CDR3: CASSSGGTGVLSYEQYF
D: .; size: .; V: TRBV5-1; J: TRBJ2-1; DNA: TGCGCCAGCAGGGATTCCGCGAGCTCCTACAATGAGCAGTTCTTC; CDR3: CASRDSASSYNEQFF
D: TRBD2; size: .; V: TRBV27; J: TRBJ2-1; DNA: TGTGCCAGCAGTTATAGAGTAGCGGGAGGGAACAATGAGCAGTTCTTC; CDR3: CASSYRVAGGNNEQFF
D: .; size: .; V: TRBV7-2; J: TRBJ2-1; DNA: TGTGCCAGCAGCTTAGGGCTCGGAGAGGGGTACAATGAGCAGTTCTTC; CDR3: CASSLGLGEGYNEQFF
D: TRBD2; size: .; V: TRBV5-4; J: TRBJ2-1; DNA: TGTGCCAGCGGGACTAGCGGGAGTAGAGAGTTCTTC; CDR3: CASGTSGSREFF
D: .; size: .; V: TRBV19; J: TRBJ1-5; DNA: TGTGCCAGTAGTGGTAATGTGGGGGAATTGAGCAATCAGCCCCAGCATTTT; CDR3: CASSGNVGELSNQPQHF
D: TRBD2; size: once; V: TRBV7-8; J: TRBJ2-1; DNA: TGTGCCAGCAGCTTGGCGGGAGTTGGGAATGAGCAGTTCTTC; CDR3: CASSLAGVGNEQFF
D: .; size: .; V: TRBV5-5; J: TRBJ1-1; DNA: TGTGCCAGCGCAGGACAGCTGAACACTGAAGCTTTCTTT; CDR3: CASAGQLNTEAFF
D: .; size: .; V: TRBV5-1; J: TRBJ2-3; DNA: TGCGCCAGCAGCTTCGGTAGCGGAAGTGTGGCAGATACGCAGTATTTT; CDR3: CASSFGSGSVADTQYF
D: TRBD1; size: once; V: TRBV30; J: TRBJ2-7; DNA: TGTGCCTGGAGTGCCGACAGGGACGGCGAGCAGTACTTC; CDR3: CAWSADRDGEQYF